This T cell receptor (beta chain) was retrieved from a study of monozygotic twins with inflammatory bowel disease. TCRdb re-analyzed the 5' RACE reads; it lists each CDR3 protein once, without DNA. In total, the table holds over 200,000 distinct CDR3 sequences. The CDR3 contains 13 residues. Germline values: CDR1 SGHNT, CDR2 YYREEE (reference sequence). The sample was blood. The TCR comes from a human donor with ulcerative colitis or Crohn's disease, or a healthy co-twin of an affected twin (not recorded which). This chain links TRBV5-4 with TRBJ2-5; TCRdb proposes TRBD1, but this gene call is untestable without DNA. The CDR3 loop is CASSYGQGETQYF.